This record covers a single T cell receptor (beta chain). This clonotype was seen many times. Its cognate antigen has yet to be identified. One base away there is no much larger clone; base qualities are not given. These data are taken from a study of blood T cells in healthy people across ages (dated by TCRdb to between 2015 and 2017). With respect to the entire study: In model experiments, template switching captured about one uniquely barcoded TCR beta cDNA molecule for every two T cells. To avoid experimental bias, donors of different ages were distributed randomly across sequencing lanes. Donors were grouped into four age groups: young (average roughly 16 years), middle-aged (roughly 40), aged (roughly 67) and long-lived (just over 80). The study measured age-related changes in TCR beta repertoire diversity using deep sequencing normalized with unique cDNA molecular identifiers. The study analyzed two additional independent replicas of 1 million unique cDNA reads from the same blood draw for two donors, one aged 18 to 29 and one aged 80 or older.

V and J lose 3 bases and 3 bases, and a span of 13 bases separates them. CDR1 and CDR2, per the germline V gene, are SQVTM and ANQGSEA. Taken from cysteine to phenylalanine, the CDR3 has 14 residues. Solely the CDR3 DNA is kept, with 42 bases framed from the first base. Here is what the overall study found, with its caveats: The CMV infection status of donors was not known, potentially confounding age-related changes in expanded clonotypes. Observed TCR beta diversity per million T cells fell roughly linearly with age, and a significant reduction was already apparent by age approximately 41. Observed TCR beta diversity correlated strongly with the percentage of naive T cells measured by flow cytometry. Estimates of total diversity from one million sequenced T cells were regarded as lower bounds and underestimates. Bulk unsorted PBMC profiling prevented conclusive comparison of naive and antigen-experienced compartments. Compared with the aged group, the long-lived group had more naive CD4+ T cells, fewer expanded clones and increased TCR diversity, suggesting age selection.

Systemically healthy Caucasian individuals from Russia, some 36 in total and aged about 6 to 95 years, were included as donors. Each donor gave roughly 9 milliliters of peripheral blood, drawn into EDTA-treated Vacutainer tubes. Ficoll-Paque density-gradient centrifugation was used to isolate PBMCs, with at least 6.5 million per sample. Total RNA, at least 6 micrograms per sample, was extracted from PBMCs with Trizol reagent. Naive CD45RAhigh/CD27high T cell percentages were measured by flow cytometry on a PBMC aliquot from every donor. The library relied on 5' RACE. Sequencing used an Illumina HiSeq 2500. A second PCR of about 6 to 11 cycles was run with a J-beta primer mix and a sample-barcoded 5' primer. Each TCR beta cDNA molecule received a unique molecular identifier from a template-switch 5' adaptor carrying 12 random nucleotides. Each sample yielded at least 3 million CDR3-containing paired-end reads. All of the RNA was converted into first-strand cDNA using the Mint cDNA synthesis kit, with a TRBC-specific oligonucleotide serving as the primer. Following uracil-DNA glycosylase treatment, a first 18-cycle PCR with universal primers M1SS and BC2_uni_R was performed on all cDNA. The original pipeline was this. Each sample was normalized by randomly selecting 1 million high-quality reads, each carrying a distinct molecular identifier. Instead of being binned into consensus sequences, reads that shared molecular identifiers were thrown out. MiTCR, with a Q25 quality threshold and the strictest error-elimination algorithm, was used for CDR3 identification, clonotype clustering and error correction. Lower-bound total TCR beta diversity was estimated with a nonparametric unseen species model using Euler transformation. The public reads were reprocessed in TCRdb via fastp at Q25 and MiXCR, keeping in-frame beta chains. Rows with a matching CDR3 protein are joined into one entry that keeps the most common DNA and genes. TCRdb's processing, not the study's, gives the V and J calls here. The table for this sample lists hundreds of thousands of distinct CDR3 sequences; 25% to 30% of them were counted only once. The ten most abundant clones make up about 18% of the sample.

This sequence originates from an elderly woman in good health. The sequencing input was blood. The rearrangement joined TRBV29-1 to TRBJ2-3; a confident D gene designation cannot be given. At the DNA level, the sequence is TGCAGCGTTGACCCGAATTTCGGAACAGATACGCAGTATTTT. Its coded protein is CSVDPNFGTDTQYF.